One and the same sample provided the 27 T cell receptor beta chains below, sequenced in a study of T cell clusters in autoimmune cytopenias (dated by TCRdb to about 2019). Instrument on record: Illumina MiSeq. TRB rearrangements were amplified by multiplex PCR using a touch-down protocol with TRB-A and TRB-B primer pools mixed in one tube. One entry per CDR3 protein sequence results from the TCRdb reprocessing of the reads, with DNA left out. The table of this sample itemizes roughly 5,100 distinct CDR3 sequences. The ten top clones hold about 16% of the sample. Each sample's TRB amplification started from roughly 260 ng of peripheral blood genomic DNA, which corresponds to some 41,000 genome equivalents. Separately, the same data were catalogued under a study of T cell repertoires in aging, cancer and after chemotherapy.

The material sequenced was peripheral blood. These receptor sequences come from a human donor in good health.

According to its frequency, this clonotype is medium-sized. The CDR3 here is CASSFGTGAGEQYF. The chain carries TRBV12-3 or TRBV12-4 and TRBJ2-7; the D gene TCRdb calls, TRBD1, cannot be checked with no DNA. This CDR3 is 14 amino acids long.

The V gene is TRBV4-3, the J gene TRBJ2-1; checking the TCRdb D call of TRBD1 is not possible without DNA. Germline values: CDR1 LGHNA, CDR2 YSLEER. CDR3 length equals 16 residues. CDR3 protein: CASSQGGTGGSDEQFF.

By frequency, this clonotype is medium-sized. The chain has TRBV15 and TRBJ2-5; TCRdb outputs TRBD2, but without DNA this stays unchecked. Germline V gene sequence: CDR1 LNHNV, CDR2 YYDKDF (reference sequence). This CDR3 has 18 amino acids. CDR3 loop: CATSRDLGLAGGRETQYF.

This clonotype is medium-sized by frequency. The chain has TRBV29-1 and TRBJ1-4. The CDR3 loop spans 14 amino acids. The germline V gene encodes CDR1 SQVTM and CDR2 ANQGSEA. CDR3 amino acids: CSVVGDATNEKLFF.

The chain uses TRBV19 and TRBJ1-2; the TCRdb call, TRBD1, lacks DNA for checking. The CDR3 sequence is 17 residues long. Germline V gives CDR1 LNHDA, CDR2 SQIVND (reference sequence). Here the CDR3 reads CASSIYVGGSTNYGYTF.

This chain connects TRBV6-1 to TRBJ1-1; the D gene TCRdb calls, TRBD1, cannot be checked with no DNA. CDR1 and CDR2 (germline): MNHNS, SASEGT. The CDR3 runs to 14 residues. CDR3 sequence: CASSTGVGDTEAFF.

Its frequency marks this clonotype as medium-sized. The chain employs TRBV12-3 or TRBV12-4 and TRBJ2-1; TCRdb indicates TRBD1, and absent DNA this call remains unverified. The CDR3 has 15 residues. CDR3 residues: CASSPDRGNYNEQFF.

The chain couples TRBV6-6 to TRBJ1-2; TCRdb gives TRBD1 as the D gene, but with no DNA this cannot be confirmed. This CDR3 has 14 residues. The germline CDR1 and CDR2 sequences are MNHNY and SVGAGI (reference sequence). CDR3 in amino acids: CASSWGQGNYGYTF.

This rearrangement joins TRBV5-4 to TRBJ1-1. The CDR3 is 15 residues long. CDR1 and CDR2 (germline): SGHNT, YYREEE (reference sequence). CDR3 in amino acids: CASSLGATAGGRAFF.

This clonotype is called medium-sized based on its frequency. V gene TRBV6-5 combines with J gene TRBJ2-3; TCRdb gives TRBD1 as the D gene, but with no DNA this cannot be confirmed. The CDR3 loop spans 16 amino acids. Germline V CDR1 and CDR2: MNHEY, SVGAGI. This chain's CDR3 is CASRLTGGSPGDTQYF.

The chain couples TRBV6-1 to TRBJ2-3; TCRdb picks TRBD2, but there is no DNA to check that call. In germline, CDR1 is MNHNS, CDR2 SASEGT. The CDR3 totals 17 residues. The CDR3 loop is CASSEAELAGGVDTQYF.

The CDR3 here is CASSLGVGTANYGYTF. V gene TRBV7-9 combines with J gene TRBJ1-2; TCRdb's D call, TRBD1, is unchecked because there is no DNA. CDR1 SEHNR and CDR2 FQNEAQ come from the germline V gene (reference sequence). The length of the CDR3 is 16 residues.

This clonotype is identified as medium-sized (0.01 to 0.1%) from frequency. V usage is TRBV6-2 or TRBV6-3 and J usage is TRBJ2-3; the D call of TRBD2 rests on TCRdb alone, since no DNA is present to check it. Germline CDR1 reads MNHEY; CDR2 reads SVGEGT. There are 15 residues in the CDR3. The CDR3 sequence: CASSSNSGERRTQYF.

This clonotype is labeled medium-sized based on frequency. J is TRBJ2-5 and V is TRBV6-5; TCRdb designates TRBD1, a call that cannot be tested without DNA. Germline V gene sequence: CDR1 MNHEY, CDR2 SVGAGI. The CDR3 extends over 14 amino acids. CDR3: CASSFGLGGETQYF.

The chain recombines TRBV12-3 or TRBV12-4 with TRBJ2-7; TCRdb reports TRBD1, a call that lacks DNA to check it against. The CDR3 length is 14 residues. CDR3 sequence reads: CASKIGQLSYEQYF.

V and J are TRBV6-5 and TRBJ1-3. The CDR3 length is 14 residues. The germline CDR1 and CDR2 sequences are MNHEY and SVGAGI. The CDR3 loop reads CASREVHSGNTIYF.

This clonotype is labeled medium-sized based on frequency. The gene calls are TRBV6-5 and TRBJ2-2; no DNA is available, so the TRBD2 call from TCRdb remains unchecked. This CDR3 region has 18 residues. The V gene's germline CDR1 is MNHEY and CDR2 SVGAGI. The CDR3: CASSYGLDIARAPGELFF.

The CDR3 here is CASSGTSGGANEQFF. The chain has TRBV6-4 and TRBJ2-1; TCRdb proposes TRBD2, but this gene call is untestable without DNA. This CDR3 spans 15 amino acids. CDR1 is MRHNA and CDR2 is SNTAGT in the germline V gene.

In terms of frequency, this clonotype is medium-sized (0.01 to 0.1%). The chain uses TRBV6-5 and TRBJ2-5; TCRdb gives TRBD1 as the D gene, but with no DNA this cannot be confirmed. Germline CDR1 and CDR2: MNHEY and SVGAGI. The CDR3 extends over 15 amino acids. This CDR3 is CASSYSTGGGETQYF.

The gene calls are TRBV6-2 or TRBV6-3 and TRBJ1-2; TCRdb returns TRBD1, unconfirmable since there is no DNA. Germline values: CDR1 MNHEY, CDR2 SVGEGT. The CDR3 extends over 18 amino acids. The CDR3 here is CASSDLKKGTGGAYGYTF.

The chain is built from TRBV5-6 and TRBJ2-1; TCRdb's D call of TRBD2 is untestable without DNA. This CDR3 comprises 17 residues. Germline V gives CDR1 SGHDT, CDR2 YYEEEE. This CDR3 reads CASSPWLAGGPYNEQFF.

In terms of frequency, this clonotype is medium-sized (0.01 to 0.1%). This sequence joins TRBV6-1 and TRBJ2-7. The length of the CDR3 is 15 residues. The germline V gene has CDR1 MNHNS and CDR2 SASEGT. CDR3 sequence reads: CASSEGVSSSYEQYF.

The V and J genes are TRBV12-3 or TRBV12-4 and TRBJ1-5; TCRdb returns TRBD1, unconfirmable since there is no DNA. The CDR3 contains 14 residues. The CDR3 sequence is CASSRVQGNQPQHF.

The V gene is TRBV4-3, the J gene TRBJ1-2; checking the TCRdb D call of TRBD1 is not possible without DNA. This CDR3 is 15 amino acids long. Per the germline V gene, CDR1 is LGHNA and CDR2 is YSLEER. CDR3 amino acids: CASSQAPTGGHGYTF.

This clonotype is classed as medium-sized (0.01 to 0.1%) by frequency. V is TRBV6-1 and J is TRBJ2-5; no DNA is available, so the TRBD1 call from TCRdb remains unchecked. Germline V gives CDR1 MNHNS, CDR2 SASEGT. The CDR3 runs to 13 residues. The CDR3 spells CASSEGLGGTQYF.

The genes are TRBV5-4 and TRBJ2-3; TCRdb's assignment of TRBD1 cannot be checked, as there is no DNA. Per germline, CDR1 SGHNT and CDR2 YYREEE (reference sequence). This CDR3 is built from 15 residues. The CDR3 loop reads CASSPGTDSTDTQYF. The whole variable domain, filled in from reference TRBV5-4 and TRBJ2-3, reads ETGVTQSPTHLIKTRGQQVTLRCSSQSGHNTVSWYQQALGQGPQFIFQYYREEENGRGNFPPRFSGLQFPNYSSELNVNALELDDSALYLCASSPGTDSTDTQYFGPGTRLTVL.

By frequency, this clonotype is medium-sized (0.01 to 0.1%). This chain joins TRBV19 and TRBJ2-1; with no DNA, the TCRdb D assignment of TRBD1 cannot be verified. There are 16 residues in the CDR3. Germline V gives CDR1 LNHDA, CDR2 SQIVND (reference sequence). The chain's CDR3 is CASSLYNPKQAGEQFF.